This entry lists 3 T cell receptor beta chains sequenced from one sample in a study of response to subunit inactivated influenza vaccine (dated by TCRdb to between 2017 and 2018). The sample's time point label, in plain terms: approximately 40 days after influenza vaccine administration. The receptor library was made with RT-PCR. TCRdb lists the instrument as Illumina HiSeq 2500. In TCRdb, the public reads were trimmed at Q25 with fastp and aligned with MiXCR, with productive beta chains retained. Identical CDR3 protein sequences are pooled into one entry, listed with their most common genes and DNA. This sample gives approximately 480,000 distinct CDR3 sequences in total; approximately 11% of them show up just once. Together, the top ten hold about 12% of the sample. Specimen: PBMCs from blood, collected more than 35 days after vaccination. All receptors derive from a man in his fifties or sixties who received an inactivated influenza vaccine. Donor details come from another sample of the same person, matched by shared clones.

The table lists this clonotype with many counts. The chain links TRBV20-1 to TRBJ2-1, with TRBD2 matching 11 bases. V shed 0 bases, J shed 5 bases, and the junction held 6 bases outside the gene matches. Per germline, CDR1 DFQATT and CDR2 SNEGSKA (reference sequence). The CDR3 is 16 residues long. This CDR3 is CSARDLLAGGNNEQFF. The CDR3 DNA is TGCAGTGCTAGAGATCTCCTAGCGGGGGGAAACAATGAGCAGTTCTTC.

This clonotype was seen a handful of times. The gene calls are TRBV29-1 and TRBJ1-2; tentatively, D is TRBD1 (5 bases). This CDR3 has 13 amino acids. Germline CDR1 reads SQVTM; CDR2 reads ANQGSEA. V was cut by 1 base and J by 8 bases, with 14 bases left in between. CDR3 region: CSVEGFQGGGYTF. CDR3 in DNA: TGCAGCGTTGAAGGGTTTCAGGGAGGCGGCTACACCTTC. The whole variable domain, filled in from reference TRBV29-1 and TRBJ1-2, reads SAVISQKPSRDICQRGTSLTIQCQVDSQVTMMFWYRQQPGQSLTLIATANQGSEATYESGFVIDKFPISRPNLTFSTLTVSNMSPEDSSIYLCSVEGFQGGGYTFGSGTRLTVV.

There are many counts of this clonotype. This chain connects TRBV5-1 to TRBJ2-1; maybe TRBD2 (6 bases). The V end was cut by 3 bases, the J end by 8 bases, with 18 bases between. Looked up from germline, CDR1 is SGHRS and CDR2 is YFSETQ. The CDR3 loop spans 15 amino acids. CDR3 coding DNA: TGCGCCAGCAGCTGGCGGGACCCGGGTAAGGATGAGCAGTTCTTC. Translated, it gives CASSWRDPGKDEQFF.